One sample yielded the 10 T cell receptor beta chains listed below, sequenced in a study of shared clonotypes between healthy human individuals (dated by TCRdb to the early 2020s). Library creation used the immunoSEQ multiplex PCR assay. Held by TCRdb, this immuneACCESS table contains in-frame sequences only and omits some clones. Under half of the omission traces to an unresolved V gene where checked; the cause of the rest is unknown. The sample yields roughly 550,000 clones; around 95% were counted once. The ten largest clones take up 0.11% of the sample. CD8 naive samples were CD45RO-negative cells positively selected for CCR7, giving a CD45RA+CCR7+ population that excluded TemRA cells. The sequenced material came from naive CD8+ T cells sorted from blood. Interpreted using the paper, the cell subset or site label stands for: CD45RA+CCR7+. All receptors derive from a woman aged 25 to 45 in good health.

The chain couples TRBV7-6 to TRBJ1-1; D remains unclear. CDR1 SGHVS and CDR2 FNYEAQ come from the germline V gene. This CDR3 spans 13 amino acids. Trimming took off 2 bases at V and 4 bases at J, with 8 bases between the two ends. CDR3 coding DNA: TGTGCCAGCAGCTTATCTGTTCGCACTGAAGCTTTCTTT. Its translation: CASSLSVRTEAFF.

The chain uses TRBV6-5 and TRBJ2-7; D is perhaps TRBD1 (6 bases). Germline assignment: CDR1 MNHEY and CDR2 SVGAGI. The CDR3 length is 13 residues. The V end was cut by 4 bases, the J end by 3 bases, with 10 bases between. The CDR3 DNA follows: TGTGCCAGCAGTTCACGGACAGACTACGAGCAGTACTTC. Translated, it gives CASSSRTDYEQYF.

J is TRBJ1-2 and V is TRBV5-4, with TRBD1 matching over 7 bases. Germline V CDR1 and CDR2: SGHNT, YYREEE (reference sequence). The V segment lost 4 bases and the J segment 7 bases; nucleotides outside the gene matches: 10. This CDR3 has 14 amino acids. In nucleotides, the CDR3 is TGTGCCAGCAGCCCGCCGACAGGGAGAGGTGGCTACACCTTC. Protein sequence: CASSPPTGRGGYTF.

The genes are TRBV27 and TRBJ2-2; the D gene is possibly TRBD1 (6 bases). V gave up 6 bases and J gave up 4 bases, with 12 bases separating them. The CDR3 covers 14 residues. The germline gives CDR1 MNHEY, CDR2 SMNVEV (reference sequence). Written as DNA, the CDR3 is TGTGCCAGCAGCCCGACAGGTAGCACCGGGGAGCTGTTTTTT. It yields the protein CASSPTGSTGELFF.

This clone was found once. The gene calls are TRBV28 and TRBJ2-7; 10 positions agree with TRBD1. The germline V gene has CDR1 MDHEN and CDR2 SYDVKM. This CDR3 region has 18 residues. The ends lost 3 bases at V and 7 bases at J; junction bases unmatched: 18. The CDR3 DNA follows: TGTGCCAGCAGTTTTTTACACTCTAGACAGGGGGCAATGGGAGAGCAGTACTTC. Translating it yields CASSFLHSRQGAMGEQYF.

The chain links TRBV7-9 to TRBJ1-3, with 7 bases matching TRBD1. V lost 5 bases, J lost 4 bases, and 8 bases stayed unmatched. Germline values: CDR1 SEHNR, CDR2 FQNEAQ (reference sequence). The CDR3 is 15 amino acids. The CDR3 DNA reads as TGTGCCAGCAGCGGAGAGACAGGGCCGGGAAACACCATATATTTT. Protein: CASSGETGPGNTIYF. The complete variable domain, with remaining parts taken from reference TRBV7-9 and TRBJ1-3, reads DTGVSQNPRHKITKRGQNVTFRCDPISEHNRLYWYRQTLGQGPEFLTYFQNEAQLEKSRLLSDRFSAERPKGSFSTLEIQRTEQGDSAMYLCASSGETGPGNTIYFGEGSWLTVV.

The V and J genes are TRBV28 and TRBJ1-2, with 7 bases that match TRBD1. With V trimmed by 6 bases and J by 0 bases, 16 bases remained unmatched. This CDR3 has 18 amino acids. Germline CDR1 MDHEN, CDR2 SYDVKM. The CDR3 DNA follows: TGTGCCAGCAGGTTTCTTGGGGCAGGGGGGAATTCTAACTATGGCTACACCTTC. It is translated as CASRFLGAGGNSNYGYTF.

The J gene is TRBJ2-1, the V gene TRBV4-2; maybe TRBD2 (6 bases). Trimming took 3 bases from V and 0 from J, leaving 9 bases between them. This CDR3 comprises 15 residues. Per germline, CDR1 LGHNA and CDR2 YNFKEQ. The CDR3 region is CASSQGEASYNEQFF. In DNA form, the CDR3 reads TGTGCCAGCAGCCAGGGGGAGGCCTCCTACAATGAGCAGTTCTTC.

The V call is TRBV7-9, the J call TRBJ2-1; a possible D gene is TRBD1 (7 bases). Germline CDR1 is SEHNR and CDR2 is FQNEAQ (reference sequence). The CDR3 is made up of 16 amino acids. V dropped 4 bases and J dropped 5 bases, with 18 bases sitting between them. In DNA, the CDR3 is TGTGCCAGCAGCTCCCCTCGCGACAGGGAGGACAATGAGCAGTTCTTC. This encodes CASSSPRDREDNEQFF.

The chain recombines TRBV19 with TRBJ2-5; 10 bases fit TRBD2. The V gene's germline CDR1 is LNHDA and CDR2 SQIVND (reference sequence). Trimming at V came to 5 bases and at J to 4 bases, leaving 4 bases not matched to a gene. The CDR3 is 14 residues long. The CDR3 is CASSELAGLETQYF. The DNA of the CDR3 is TGTGCCAGTAGTGAACTAGCGGGGCTAGAGACCCAGTACTTC.